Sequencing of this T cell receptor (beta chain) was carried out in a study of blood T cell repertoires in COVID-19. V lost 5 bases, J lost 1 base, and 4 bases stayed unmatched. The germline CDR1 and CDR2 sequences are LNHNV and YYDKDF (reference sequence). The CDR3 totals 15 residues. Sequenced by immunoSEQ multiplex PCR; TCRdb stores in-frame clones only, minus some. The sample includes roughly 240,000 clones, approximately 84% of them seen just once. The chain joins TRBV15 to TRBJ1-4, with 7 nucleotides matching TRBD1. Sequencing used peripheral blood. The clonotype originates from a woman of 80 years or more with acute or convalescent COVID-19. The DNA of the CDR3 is TGTGCCACCAGCGAAAACAGGGGAACTAATGAAAAACTGTTTTTT. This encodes CATSENRGTNEKLFF.